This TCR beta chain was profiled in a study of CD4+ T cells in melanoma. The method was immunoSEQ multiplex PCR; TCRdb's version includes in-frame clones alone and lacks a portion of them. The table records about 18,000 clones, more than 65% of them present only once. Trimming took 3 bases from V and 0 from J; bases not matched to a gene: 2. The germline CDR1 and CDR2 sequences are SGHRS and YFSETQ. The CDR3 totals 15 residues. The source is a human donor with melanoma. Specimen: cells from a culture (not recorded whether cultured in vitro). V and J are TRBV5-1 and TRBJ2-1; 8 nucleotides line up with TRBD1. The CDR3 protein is CASSSQGGSYNEQFF. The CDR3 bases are TGCGCCAGCAGCTCACAGGGGGGCTCCTACAATGAGCAGTTCTTC.